Ten or more counts support the clone carrying this TCR beta chain. Its antigen is not known. CDR1 and CDR2 from the germline V gene are DFQATT and SNEGSKA (reference sequence). The V and J ends lost 2 bases and 6 bases respectively, with 16 bases between them. This CDR3 is built from 14 residues. These data originate in a study of T-cell reconstitution after alpha-beta-depleted transplantation in children. Study-level points and caveats: As was reported, about two months after transplant, alpha-beta T cells came from several hundred expanded graft clones.

The TCRbeta library incorporated unique molecular identifiers. Via MiXCR, TCRdb re-called the PCR reads, giving one row per CDR3 protein. The table has some 15,000 distinct CDR3 sequences, approximately 5.5% seen once. This chain uses TRBV20-1 with TRBJ1-1, with a possible D match to TRBD1 (5 bases). The clonotype was recovered from a boy aged 5-17 years with acute lymphoblastic leukemia, due to receive a stem cell transplant. Specimen: PBMCs, collected before TCRalphabeta/CD19-depleted stem cell transplant. The CDR3 protein is CSARHSGLGAEAFF. DNA of the CDR3: TGCAGTGCTAGACATTCGGGATTGGGGGCTGAAGCTTTCTTT.